The rows below give T cell receptor beta chains drawn from one sample of a study of human T cells and chemical hapten exposure. One entry per CDR3 protein, called by TCRdb with MiXCR from the RACE reads. In the table there are 300,000 to 450,000 distinct CDR3 sequences, more than 4.5% of which are singletons. Sequenced here: whole blood, sampled in connection with sensitization to the hapten diphenylcyclopropenone (DPC). The receptors stem from a woman between 45 and 65 years old with alopecia areata. Some clones in this sample may be carry-over from other donors' samples. CDR3s include the opening cysteine and the closing phenylalanine or tryptophan. The D gene is left open where the match is weak. Only some rows state a clone size, as once, few, many or a class for expanded clones.

TRBJ2-7	TRBV20-1	many	-	TGCAGTGCTAGAGATTACGCCGGACCCTACGAGCAGTACTTC	CSARDYAGPYEQYF
TRBJ1-1	TRBV20-1	-	TRBD1	TGCAGTGCTTCTCGCCCCGGGACAGGAGGTACTGAAGCTTTCTTT	CSASRPGTGGTEAFF
TRBJ2-3	TRBV4-2	many	-	TGTGCCAGCAGCCAGGTGGGGGCTAGCACAGATACGCAGTATTTT	CASSQVGASTDTQYF
TRBJ2-1	TRBV5-4	few	-	TGTGCCAGCAGCCCCTATTTAGGCGTCGGCAATGAGCAGTTCTTC	CASSPYLGVGNEQFF
TRBJ1-6	TRBV9	-	TRBD1	TGTGCCAGCAGCGCAAGGACAGGCGACAATTCACCCCTCCACTTT	CASSARTGDNSPLHF
TRBJ2-2	TRBV11-3	-	-	TGTGCCAGCAGCTTAGATTCAGGGGATGACGGGGAGCTGTTTTTT	CASSLDSGDDGELFF
TRBJ2-1	TRBV5-1	-	TRBD2	TGCGCCAGCAGCCTGGATGGGGGAGGGTCCTACAATGAGCAGTTCTTC	CASSLDGGGSYNEQFF
TRBJ1-2	TRBV29-1	many	TRBD1	TGCAGCGTTGAAGGGACAGGGACTTATGGCTACACCTTC	CSVEGTGTYGYTF
TRBJ1-4	TRBV27	few	TRBD1	TGTGCCAGCAGTTTATCGAGGGCAGGGGGAGAAAAACTGTTTTTT	CASSLSRAGGEKLFF
TRBJ1-2	TRBV29-1	-	TRBD1	TGCAGCGTTGGAAGACAGGGCGGGGGATATGGCTACACCTTC	CSVGRQGGGYGYTF
TRBJ2-7	TRBV7-9	many	-	TGTGCCAGCAGCTTGACCCTGCACGAGCAGTACTTC	CASSLTLHEQYF
TRBJ2-1	TRBV10-3	many	TRBD1	TGTGCCATTGGACAGGGCTATGAGCAGTTCTTC	CAIGQGYEQFF
TRBJ1-1	TRBV12-3/TRBV12-4	many	TRBD1	TGTGCCAGCTCAGGGGGGGGTGAAGCTTTCTTT	CASSGGGEAFF